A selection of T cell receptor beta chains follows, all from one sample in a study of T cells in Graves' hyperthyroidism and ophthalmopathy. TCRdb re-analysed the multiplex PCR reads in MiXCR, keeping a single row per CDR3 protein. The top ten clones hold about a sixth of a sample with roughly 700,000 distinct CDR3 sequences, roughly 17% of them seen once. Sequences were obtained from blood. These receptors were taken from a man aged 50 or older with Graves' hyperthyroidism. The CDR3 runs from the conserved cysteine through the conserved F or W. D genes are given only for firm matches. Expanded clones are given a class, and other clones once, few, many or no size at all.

CDR3 DNA: TGTGCCAGCTTAGGTGACAGGGGTAGATCGCCCCAGCATTTT
CDR3 protein: CASLGDRGRSPQHF
J gene: TRBJ1-5
V gene: TRBV2
clone size: many
D gene: TRBD1

CDR3 DNA: TGTGCCAGCAGCCAAGCGGGAGCTACCTCCTACGAGCAGTACTTC
CDR3 protein: CASSQAGATSYEQYF
J gene: TRBJ2-7
V gene: TRBV4-2
clone size: .
D gene: .

CDR3 DNA: TGTGCCACCAGTGATTCTGGGACTAGCAGAACCGGGGAGCTGTTTTTT
CDR3 protein: CATSDSGTSRTGELFF
J gene: TRBJ2-2
V gene: TRBV24-1
clone size: .
D gene: TRBD2

CDR3 DNA: TGCAGTGCCCATACTAGCGGGGGGTCCTACGAGCAGTACTTC
CDR3 protein: CSAHTSGGSYEQYF
J gene: TRBJ2-7
V gene: TRBV20-1
clone size: many
D gene: TRBD2

CDR3 DNA: TGCAGCGTACAACCTAGCGGGAACCATTACACCGGGGAGCTGTTTTTT
CDR3 protein: CSVQPSGNHYTGELFF
J gene: TRBJ2-2
V gene: TRBV29-1
clone size: .
D gene: TRBD2

CDR3 DNA: TGTGCCAGCAGTTTGGTAGAGGAGGGGGCGCCCGATGGCTACACCTTC
CDR3 protein: CASSLVEEGAPDGYTF
J gene: TRBJ1-2
V gene: TRBV28
clone size: many
D gene: TRBD1

CDR3 DNA: TGTGCCAGCAGTTACCCCGGTTTCGGGAGTTGGAGCGCAGATACGCAGTATTTT
CDR3 protein: CASSYPGFGSWSADTQYF
J gene: TRBJ2-3
V gene: TRBV6-2/TRBV6-3
clone size: .
D gene: .

CDR3 DNA: TGTGCCAGTAGTACTCCATTTCTAGCGGGAGGGAACGGTGAGCAGTTCTTC
CDR3 protein: CASSTPFLAGGNGEQFF
J gene: TRBJ2-1
V gene: TRBV19
clone size: .
D gene: TRBD2

CDR3 DNA: TGCAGTGCTAGAGATTTTGGGGGAGGGTCCTACACTGAGCAGTTCTTC
CDR3 protein: CSARDFGGGSYTEQFF
J gene: TRBJ2-1
V gene: TRBV20-1
clone size: .
D gene: TRBD2

CDR3 DNA: TGTGCCTGGAGTGTATATGGACGGTCTGGAAACACCATATATTTT
CDR3 protein: CAWSVYGRSGNTIYF
J gene: TRBJ1-3
V gene: TRBV30
clone size: .
D gene: .

CDR3 DNA: TGTGCCAGCGGAACAGGGGTGGCGGGTCAGCCCCAGCATTTT
CDR3 protein: CASGTGVAGQPQHF
J gene: TRBJ1-5
V gene: TRBV12-3/TRBV12-4
clone size: many
D gene: TRBD1

CDR3 DNA: TGTGCCAGCAGTTACGGACGGGGGCTGCCAGATACGCAGTATTTT
CDR3 protein: CASSYGRGLPDTQYF
J gene: TRBJ2-3
V gene: TRBV6-1
clone size: many
D gene: .

CDR3 DNA: TGTGCCAGCAGCTCCTCTAACCCGATAGATACGCAGTATTTT
CDR3 protein: CASSSSNPIDTQYF
J gene: TRBJ2-3
V gene: TRBV7-2
clone size: few
D gene: .

CDR3 DNA: TGTGCCAGTAGTATAGTAAGGGGGAACACTGAAGCTTTCTTT
CDR3 protein: CASSIVRGNTEAFF
J gene: TRBJ1-1
V gene: TRBV19
clone size: few
D gene: .

CDR3 DNA: TGTGCCAGCATTCCAGGGAGGGGGACTGAAGCTTTCTTT
CDR3 protein: CASIPGRGTEAFF
J gene: TRBJ1-1
V gene: TRBV7-9
clone size: many
D gene: .

CDR3 DNA: TGTGCCACCAGTGATGAGGACACTGGGCGCACAGATACGCAGTATTTT
CDR3 protein: CATSDEDTGRTDTQYF
J gene: TRBJ2-3
V gene: TRBV24-1
clone size: .
D gene: .

CDR3 DNA: TGCGCCAGCAGCGATACTGGGGCTATCGGGGAGCTGTTTTTT
CDR3 protein: CASSDTGAIGELFF
J gene: TRBJ2-2
V gene: TRBV5-1
clone size: few
D gene: .

CDR3 DNA: TGTGCCAGCAGCCAATTGGCACTAGCAGAGACCCAGTACTTC
CDR3 protein: CASSQLALAETQYF
J gene: TRBJ2-5
V gene: TRBV14
clone size: few
D gene: .

CDR3 DNA: TGTGCCAGCGCGTTAGGAAACACTGAAGCTTTCTTT
CDR3 protein: CASALGNTEAFF
J gene: TRBJ1-1
V gene: TRBV12-3/TRBV12-4
clone size: many
D gene: .

CDR3 DNA: TGTGCCAGCTTCCGACAGGGGGGCCGGTACACCATATATTTT
CDR3 protein: CASFRQGGRYTIYF
J gene: TRBJ1-3
V gene: TRBV28
clone size: .
D gene: TRBD1

CDR3 DNA: TGTGCCACCAGCAGAGATCGGTCTTTAGAGACCCAGTACTTC
CDR3 protein: CATSRDRSLETQYF
J gene: TRBJ2-5
V gene: TRBV15
clone size: .
D gene: .

CDR3 DNA: TGCGCCAGCAGCCAAGATCGGGACAGGGAATCACCCCTCCACTTT
CDR3 protein: CASSQDRDRESPLHF
J gene: TRBJ1-6
V gene: TRBV4-1
clone size: .
D gene: TRBD1

CDR3 DNA: TGTGCCAGCAGTTCCCGGTCGGGAGGGCAGCCCCAGCATTTT
CDR3 protein: CASSSRSGGQPQHF
J gene: TRBJ1-5
V gene: TRBV28
clone size: many
D gene: .

CDR3 DNA: TGCGCCAGCAGCCTTGGGCGGCTGCACACAGATACGCAGTATTTT
CDR3 protein: CASSLGRLHTDTQYF
J gene: TRBJ2-3
V gene: TRBV5-1
clone size: many
D gene: .

CDR3 DNA: TGCGCCAGCAGCGGGGGACTAGCGGGAGCCTCCCAAGAGACCCAGTACTTC
CDR3 protein: CASSGGLAGASQETQYF
J gene: TRBJ2-5
V gene: TRBV5-1
clone size: .
D gene: TRBD2

CDR3 DNA: TGTGCCACCAGTGACTTGACAGTTCAAGAGACCCAGTACTTC
CDR3 protein: CATSDLTVQETQYF
J gene: TRBJ2-5
V gene: TRBV24-1
clone size: many
D gene: .

CDR3 DNA: TGTGCCAGCAGCTTAACTGGATCTGACACAGATACGCAGTATTTT
CDR3 protein: CASSLTGSDTDTQYF
J gene: TRBJ2-3
V gene: TRBV7-2
clone size: many
D gene: .

CDR3 DNA: TGTGCCAGCAGTGTGACTAGCGGGTTCCATGAGCAGTTCTTC
CDR3 protein: CASSVTSGFHEQFF
J gene: TRBJ2-1
V gene: TRBV7-9
clone size: .
D gene: TRBD2

CDR3 DNA: TGTGCCAGCAGTCAGACGGGACTAGCGGGAGATACGCAGTATTTT
CDR3 protein: CASSQTGLAGDTQYF
J gene: TRBJ2-3
V gene: TRBV2
clone size: few
D gene: TRBD2

CDR3 DNA: TGTGCCAGCAGTTTTGGAGTGTACCAAGAGACCCAGTACTTC
CDR3 protein: CASSFGVYQETQYF
J gene: TRBJ2-5
V gene: TRBV28
clone size: .
D gene: .

CDR3 DNA: TGCAGTGCTAGAGATCTTGCGGGAGTGGAGACCCAGTACTTC
CDR3 protein: CSARDLAGVETQYF
J gene: TRBJ2-5
V gene: TRBV20-1
clone size: few
D gene: TRBD2

CDR3 DNA: TGTGCCAGCAGTTATAAGATCGTCCCGGGACTAGCGGGAGACACCGGGGAGCTGTTTTTT
CDR3 protein: CASSYKIVPGLAGDTGELFF
J gene: TRBJ2-2
V gene: TRBV28
clone size: few
D gene: TRBD2

CDR3 DNA: TGTGCCAGCAGTATAGCGGAGGCGGTAGATACGCAGTATTTT
CDR3 protein: CASSIAEAVDTQYF
J gene: TRBJ2-3
V gene: TRBV27
clone size: many
D gene: .

CDR3 DNA: TGTGCCAGCAGTGTATGGCAGCCAGAGACCGGGGAGCTGTTTTTT
CDR3 protein: CASSVWQPETGELFF
J gene: TRBJ2-2
V gene: TRBV2
clone size: many
D gene: .

CDR3 DNA: TGCAGCGTTCGACCGACCTCAAACTATGGCTACACCTTC
CDR3 protein: CSVRPTSNYGYTF
J gene: TRBJ1-2
V gene: TRBV29-1
clone size: few
D gene: .

CDR3 DNA: TGTGCCAGCAGTGCACCTAGCGGGAGGGCCTCCTACAATGAGCAGTTCTTC
CDR3 protein: CASSAPSGRASYNEQFF
J gene: TRBJ2-1
V gene: TRBV6-1
clone size: few
D gene: TRBD2

CDR3 DNA: TGTGCCAGCAGTATGACAGGGGGAATCAATCAGCCCCAGCATTTT
CDR3 protein: CASSMTGGINQPQHF
J gene: TRBJ1-5
V gene: TRBV12-3/TRBV12-4
clone size: many
D gene: TRBD1

CDR3 DNA: TGTGCTAGTGGTTTGTTCCCGACCGGGGAGGTTACTGAAGCTTTCTTT
CDR3 protein: CASGLFPTGEVTEAFF
J gene: TRBJ1-1
V gene: TRBV12-5
clone size: few
D gene: .

CDR3 DNA: TGTGCCAGTAGGGTCAATAGCGGGAGTTCCTACGAGCAGTACTTC
CDR3 protein: CASRVNSGSSYEQYF
J gene: TRBJ2-7
V gene: TRBV19
clone size: many
D gene: TRBD2

CDR3 DNA: TGCGCCAGCAGTGATGGGGGTTTGAACAATGAGCAGTTCTTC
CDR3 protein: CASSDGGLNNEQFF
J gene: TRBJ2-1
V gene: TRBV10-1
clone size: .
D gene: .

CDR3 DNA: TGTGCCAGCAGTTTAGGGACAGGGAACCTCAATGAGCAGTTCTTC
CDR3 protein: CASSLGTGNLNEQFF
J gene: TRBJ2-1
V gene: TRBV12-3/TRBV12-4
clone size: few
D gene: TRBD1

CDR3 DNA: TGTGCCAGCAGCTTATCGGCAGGCCCCTACAATGAGCAGTTCTTC
CDR3 protein: CASSLSAGPYNEQFF
J gene: TRBJ2-1
V gene: TRBV11-3
clone size: many
D gene: .

CDR3 DNA: TGTGCCAGCAGTTATAGCGGGAGAGGCTACAATGAGCAGTTCTTC
CDR3 protein: CASSYSGRGYNEQFF
J gene: TRBJ2-1
V gene: TRBV12-3/TRBV12-4
clone size: .
D gene: TRBD2

CDR3 DNA: TGTGCCAGCAGTGAAGCGGCGCTAGCCATGAACACCGGGGAGCTGTTTTTT
CDR3 protein: CASSEAALAMNTGELFF
J gene: TRBJ2-2
V gene: TRBV2
clone size: many
D gene: .

CDR3 DNA: TGCAGTGCTAGCGTTACTCCCTACGAGCAGTACTTC
CDR3 protein: CSASVTPYEQYF
J gene: TRBJ2-7
V gene: TRBV20-1
clone size: .
D gene: .